These T cell receptor beta chains were read from a single sample in a study of radiotherapy plus CTLA-4 blockade in lung cancer. The assay was immunoSEQ multiplex PCR, and TCRdb's table has in-frame clones only and misses some. The sample holds about 51,000 clones, around 75% seen once. Sample: peripheral blood, taken from a patient treated with radiotherapy plus ipilimumab. These receptor sequences come from a human donor with non-small cell lung cancer who had a complete response to radiotherapy plus ipilimumab. Both conserved end residues are part of each CDR3. The order of the fields is clone size, V gene, D gene, J gene, CDR3 length, CDR3 protein, CDR3 DNA. A D gene is named only where the DNA matches it firmly. Some rows mark clone size as missing; the rest say once, few, many or name a class of expanded clone.

>-|TRBV5-4|TRBD1|TRBJ1-2|15
CASSLKEGAAYGYTF
TGTGCCAGCAGCTTGAAAGAGGGGGCGGCCTATGGCTACACCTTC
>-|TRBV5-1|-|TRBJ2-2|17
CASSLGQGGMNTGELFF
TGCGCCAGCAGCTTGGGGCAGGGCGGCATGAACACCGGGGAGCTGTTTTTT
>-|TRBV30|TRBD2|TRBJ2-7|13
CAWRRTSDYEQYF
TGTGCCTGGAGGCGGACTAGCGACTACGAGCAGTACTTC
>-|TRBV4-1|-|TRBJ1-2|14
CASSQEGSSYGYTF
TGCGCCAGCAGCCAAGAAGGGAGTAGCTATGGCTACACCTTC
>-|TRBV4-1|TRBD1|TRBJ2-5|14
CASSPPQGMETQYF
TGCGCCAGCAGCCCCCCACAGGGGATGGAGACCCAGTACTTC
>once|TRBV29-1|TRBD1|TRBJ2-3|14
CSFRWDRGKDTQYF
TGCAGCTTCCGATGGGACAGGGGTAAAGATACGCAGTATTTT
>once|TRBV6-1|TRBD1|TRBJ1-6|17
CASSEQGRSSYNSPLHF
TGTGCCAGCAGCGAACAGGGGCGCAGCTCCTATAATTCACCCCTCCACTTT
>-|TRBV4-1|TRBD1|TRBJ1-1|16
CASSRSLVRGPAEAFF
TGCGCCAGCAGCCGAAGTTTGGTAAGGGGGCCCGCTGAAGCTTTCTTT
>-|TRBV27|TRBD2|TRBJ2-3|13
CASKWGGTDTQYF
TGTGCCAGCAAGTGGGGAGGGACAGATACGCAGTATTTT
>-|TRBV28|TRBD1|TRBJ1-6|16
CASSLLGGQGNSPLHF
TGTGCCAGCAGTTTATTAGGCGGACAGGGGAATTCACCCCTCCACTTT
>-|TRBV7-2|TRBD1|TRBJ1-5|15
CASSKQGVGNQPQHF
TGTGCCAGCAGCAAACAGGGGGTGGGCAATCAGCCCCAGCATTTT
>few|TRBV10-3|TRBD1|TRBJ1-3|15
CATRQGVPSGNTIYF
TGTGCCACCCGACAGGGGGTACCCTCTGGAAACACCATATATTTT
>-|TRBV7-6|-|TRBJ1-3|15
CASSGVGASGNTIYF
TGTGCCAGCAGCGGGGTGGGGGCATCTGGAAACACCATATATTTT
>once|TRBV19|-|TRBJ2-7|14
CASSIEFPAGEQYF
TGTGCCAGTAGTATAGAATTCCCGGCGGGGGAGCAGTACTTC
>-|TRBV7-2|-|TRBJ2-1|16
CASSFGAGTLVGEQFF
TGTGCCAGCAGCTTCGGAGCAGGGACACTGGTGGGGGAGCAGTTCTTC
>-|TRBV10-3|-|TRBJ1-1|13
CAASKDMNTEAFF
TGTGCCGCATCCAAAGACATGAACACTGAAGCTTTCTTT
>-|TRBV6-1|-|TRBJ2-7|15
CASRGTGFMAYEQYF
TGTGCCAGCAGGGGTACAGGTTTTATGGCCTACGAGCAGTACTTC
>-|TRBV5-6|-|TRBJ1-2|15
CASSLRGFPNYGYTF
TGTGCCAGCAGCTTGAGAGGGTTCCCTAACTATGGCTACACCTTC
>-|TRBV18|-|TRBJ1-4|13
CASSPPLREKLFF
TGTGCCAGCTCCCCCCCTTTGAGGGAAAAACTGTTTTTT
>-|TRBV7-2|TRBD2|TRBJ2-5|15
CASSLTSGGAETQYF
TGTGCCAGCAGCTTGACTAGCGGGGGGGCCGAGACCCAGTACTTC
>-|TRBV6-1|-|TRBJ1-5|16
CASSQGWGREDQPQHF
TGTGCCAGCAGTCAAGGGTGGGGGCGCGAGGATCAGCCCCAGCATTTT
>once|TRBV6-5|-|TRBJ1-1|13
CASSYRAGTEAFF
TGTGCCAGCAGCTACCGGGCGGGAACTGAAGCTTTCTTT
>-|TRBV28|TRBD1|TRBJ1-5|16
CASSEGGGEGSQPQHF
TGTGCCAGCTCAGAAGGAGGGGGCGAGGGAAGTCAGCCCCAGCATTTT
>few|TRBV13|-|TRBJ1-6|15
CASSLGAGLNSPLHF
TGTGCCAGCAGCTTAGGCGCCGGGTTGAATTCACCCCTCCACTTT
>-|TRBV7-2|TRBD2|TRBJ2-5|14
CASSWGLAGETQYF
TGTGCCAGCAGCTGGGGACTAGCGGGAGAGACCCAGTACTTC
>-|TRBV19|-|TRBJ1-6|14
CASSIEGSGRETYF
TGTGCCAGTAGTATTGAGGGCTCCGGCCGGGAAACCTACTTT
>-|TRBV5-6|-|TRBJ1-1|14
CASSLQRTRQRAFF
TGTGCCAGCAGCTTGCAACGAACCCGACAAAGAGCTTTCTTT
>-|TRBV5-1|TRBD2|TRBJ2-1|16
CASSLDLASGINEQFF
TGCGCCAGCAGCTTGGACTTGGCTAGCGGGATCAATGAGCAGTTCTTC
>once|TRBV11-2|-|TRBJ1-2|14
CASSSIQGRYGYTF
TGTGCCAGCAGCTCAATACAGGGACGGTATGGCTACACCTTC
>few|TRBV19|TRBD1|TRBJ2-1|16
CASSLLRTGGINEQFF
TGTGCCAGTAGTCTCCTCCGGACAGGGGGCATAAATGAGCAGTTCTTC
>-|TRBV27|TRBD2|TRBJ2-2|17
CASSQTGSGRDTGELFF
TGTGCCAGCAGTCAGACAGGTAGCGGGAGGGACACCGGGGAGCTGTTTTTT
>few|TRBV11-2|-|TRBJ1-3|13
CASSLEAGHTIYF
TGTGCCAGCAGCTTAGAAGCGGGGCACACCATATATTTT
>-|TRBV11-2|TRBD2|TRBJ2-2|16
CASSLNGGALTGELFF
TGTGCCAGCAGCTTAAACGGGGGGGCGTTGACCGGGGAGCTGTTTTTT
>-|TRBV4-1|TRBD1|TRBJ1-1|17
CASSQGGRGRRTTEAFF
TGCGCCAGCAGCCAAGGGGGCAGGGGGCGCAGGACCACTGAAGCTTTCTTT
>-|TRBV6-1|TRBD2|TRBJ2-1|18
CASSEAGASGRTYNEQFF
TGTGCCAGCAGTGAAGCGGGGGCGAGCGGGAGGACCTACAATGAGCAGTTCTTC
>-|TRBV19|TRBD1|TRBJ1-3|13
CASMGQSGNTIYF
TGTGCCAGTATGGGACAGTCTGGAAACACCATATATTTT
>-|TRBV7-8|-|TRBJ1-2|16
CASSWGQYSTLGGYTF
TGTGCCAGCAGTTGGGGGCAGTACTCTACCTTGGGAGGCTACACCTTC
>-|TRBV7-9|-|TRBJ1-4|15
CASSFTTGKLEKLFF
TGTGCCAGCAGCTTTACGACAGGAAAATTAGAAAAACTGTTTTTT
>few|TRBV7-6|-|TRBJ2-3|16
CASSLVGGASTDTQYF
TGTGCCAGCAGCTTAGTGGGGGGAGCTAGCACAGATACGCAGTATTTT
>-|TRBV6-1|TRBD1|TRBJ1-2|16
CASSARRDRGVGGYTF
TGTGCCAGCAGTGCGCGCCGGGACAGGGGTGTTGGAGGCTACACCTTC
>few|TRBV10-3|-|TRBJ1-1|14
CAISEGRGTTEAFF
TGTGCCATCAGTGAAGGACGGGGGACCACTGAAGCTTTCTTT